What follows is one T cell receptor (beta chain) and its context. Germline V lookup: CDR1 SGHRS, CDR2 YFSETQ. V lost 4 bases and J lost 1, with 12 bases in between. There are 15 residues in the CDR3. This sample was taken from a study of blood T cell repertoires in COVID-19. Study-level background: Samples came from the United States, Italy and Spain, spanning acute and convalescent COVID-19. T cells, B-cell-depleted T cells, or PBMCs provided the cDNA or gDNA that served as material.

Original handling: For nucleated cells, counts were estimated from reference gene primer amplification. Repertoires were generated with immunoSEQ multiplex PCR, while TCRdb's copy carries only in-frame clones and drops some. V, J and clone size are taken as reported in that table, and D and trimming were inferred from the DNA itself. The data contain roughly 300,000 clones, more than 75% of them singletons. The source of this sequence is a woman aged 45-65 years who had recovered from COVID-19. The rearrangement uses TRBV5-1 and TRBJ2-1; weak D call: TRBD2 (6 bases). The sample was peripheral blood. The CDR3 DNA reads as TGCGCCAGCAGCCCGGAGCGGGCGTCCTACAATGAGCAGTTCTTC. This encodes CASSPERASYNEQFF.